These 16 T cell receptor beta chains were all obtained from the same sample, sequenced in a study of molecular identifiers for immune sequencing clone quantification. MiXCR, applied by TCRdb to the PCR reads, yields one record per CDR3 protein. The repertoire holds a few hundred thousand distinct CDR3 sequences, with roughly 24% as singletons. Material for sequencing was naive CD8+ T cells from blood, with Jurkat cell RNA spiked in. Indicated subset: FACS-sorted CD8+CD4-CCR7+CD45RA+ naive T cells. These receptors originate from a human donor in good health. Some libraries in this study had Jurkat cell RNA spiked in.

As concerns this clonotype: One base away lies a much larger clone, so this may be a sequencing read error. This rearrangement joins TRBV6-5 to TRBJ2-1; 7 nucleotides line up with TRBD1. The V gene's germline CDR1 is MNHEY and CDR2 SVGAGI. The CDR3 has 11 residues. The chain's CDR3 is CASEGANERFF. The CDR3 nucleotides read TGTGCCAGCGAGGGGGCGAATGAGCGGTTCTTC.

This clonotype has a handful of counts. This sequence joins TRBV27 and TRBJ2-1; TRBD1 agrees at 9 bases. J was trimmed by 8 bases and V by 0 bases; bases with no gene match: 5. The CDR3 runs to 15 residues. The V gene's germline CDR1 is MNHEY and CDR2 SMNVEV (reference sequence). The CDR3 protein is CASSLSRTGVDEQFF. For the CDR3, the DNA is TGTGCCAGCAGTTTATCCCGGACAGGGGTCGATGAGCAGTTCTTC.

A word on this clonotype: A read error is possible here, since a much larger clone lies one base away. The rearrangement joins TRBV7-9 to TRBJ2-6; 8 positions match TRBD1. The germline V gene encodes CDR1 SEHNR and CDR2 FQNEAQ (reference sequence). This CDR3 is 15 amino acids long. CDR3 nucleotide sequence: TGTGCCGGCAGCCGGACAGGGTCTGGGGCCAACGTCCTGACTTTC. It codes for CAGSRTGSGANVLTF. Full variable domain (outside the CDR3, taken from reference TRBV7-9 and TRBJ2-6): DTGVSQNPRHKITKRGQNVTFRCDPISEHNRLYWYRQTLGQGPEFLTYFQNEAQLEKSRLLSDRFSAERPKGSFSTLEIQRTEQGDSAMYLCAGSRTGSGANVLTFGAGSRLTVL.

In this sample, this clonotype turned up many times. The chain employs TRBV11-2 and TRBJ2-7, with 8 positions matching TRBD1. Germline V CDR1 and CDR2: SGHAT, FQNNGV. V lost 0 bases and J lost 3; bases outside the gene matches: 1. CDR3 size: 14 residues. This chain's CDR3 is CASSLEGQGYEQYF. Here the CDR3 DNA reads TGTGCCAGCAGCTTAGAAGGACAGGGCTACGAGCAGTACTTC.

A few counts support this clonotype. This may arise from a read error, as a much more abundant clone is one base away. This chain's CDR3 is CASSTETGVHEQYF. The CDR3 DNA reads TGTGCCAGCAGCACCGAGACAGGGGTCCACGAGCAGTACTTC. The V gene is TRBV12-3 or TRBV12-4, the J gene TRBJ2-7; 8 bases match TRBD1. With 6 bases clipped from V and 5 bases from J, the junction kept 9 bases outside the gene matches. CDR3 length equals 14 residues.

Points on this clonotype: Mismatch with germline at one junction end may stem from a read error. The chain uses TRBV6-6 and TRBJ1-1; D unclear. The CDR3 runs 13 residues. Germline V gene lookup returns CDR1 MNHNY and CDR2 SVGAGI (reference sequence). CDR3 bases: TGTGCCAGCAGTTATGTAGGGAACACTGAAGCTATCTTT. It translates to CASSYVGNTEAIF.

The chain employs TRBV4-1 and TRBJ1-1, with D perhaps matching TRBD1 (6 bases). Germline CDR1 and CDR2: MGHRA and YSYEKL. V was shortened by 3 bases and J by 7 bases, with 12 bases between the two germline ends. This CDR3 has 13 residues. Written as DNA, the CDR3 is TGCGCCAGCAGCCACCCCGGACAGATTGAAGCTTTCTTT. It specifies CASSHPGQIEAFF.

V is TRBV7-9 and J is TRBJ2-5; D is ambiguous. CDR1 and CDR2 from the germline V gene are SEHNR and FQNEAQ (reference sequence). The CDR3 is made up of 16 amino acids. Trimming took 5 bases from V and 4 from J, leaving 20 bases between them. The CDR3, as DNA: TGTGCCAGCAGCCCGACACTCGCCGATGTGGGAGAGACCCAGTACTTC. It is translated as CASSPTLADVGETQYF.

The sample holds many counts of this clonotype. This sequence joins TRBV15 and TRBJ1-5, with D perhaps matching TRBD1 (5 bases). The CDR3 is 15 amino acids. Trimming removed 5 bases at V and 1 base at J, with 12 bases between. Germline loops: CDR1 LNHNV, CDR2 YYDKDF (reference sequence). The CDR3 region has the DNA TGTGCCACCAGCCAAGTATGGGGGAGCAATCAGCCCCAGCATTTT. Residues: CATSQVWGSNQPQHF.

This clonotype was seen repeatedly, ten times or more. CDR3 residues: CASSSPPGPTDTQYF. The CDR3 DNA follows: TGTGCCAGCAGCTCCCCCCCTGGCCCCACAGATACGCAGTATTTT. The chain is built from TRBV7-9 and TRBJ2-3; unclear D gene. There are 15 residues in the CDR3. Germline V CDR1 and CDR2: SEHNR, FQNEAQ (reference sequence). The germline V and J ends were trimmed by 4 bases and 2 bases, with 13 bases remaining between them.

With respect to this clonotype: An end of the junction differs from the germline gene, which may be a read error. This rearrangement joins TRBV12-3 or TRBV12-4 to TRBJ2-1; D is possibly TRBD2 (7 bases). This CDR3 contains 12 residues. This CDR3 is CASWTGGNKQFF. DNA of the CDR3: TGTGCCAGCTGGACGGGGGGCAATAAGCAGTTCTTC.

This clonotype was counted between two and nine times. V usage is TRBV5-1 and J usage is TRBJ1-5, with D possibly TRBD1 on 6 matching bases. V shed 7 bases and J shed 0 bases, with 23 bases lying between them. CDR3 length: 18 residues. CDR1 is SGHRS, CDR2 YFSETQ, per germline. CDR3 residues: CASLVGQIPKYSNQPQHF. CDR3 nucleotide sequence: TGCGCCAGCCTTGTTGGACAGATCCCTAAATATAGCAATCAGCCCCAGCATTTT.

This chain connects TRBV24-1 to TRBJ2-3; weak D call: TRBD1 (5 bases). V shed 4 bases and J shed 1 base, with 8 bases lying between them. Germline V gene lookup returns CDR1 KGHDR and CDR2 SFDVKD. The CDR3 consists of 14 residues. The CDR3 reads CATSEGARTDTQYF. CDR3 coding DNA: TGTGCCACCAGTGAAGGGGCCCGCACAGATACGCAGTATTTT.

This clonotype was recorded only once. One end of the junction does not line up with germline, which may come from a read error. This chain joins TRBV27 and TRBJ2-3; no reliable D call. The CDR3 is 14 amino acids. The germline gives CDR1 MNHEY, CDR2 SMNVEV (reference sequence). The CDR3 nucleotides read TGTGCCAGCAGTTTATTAGGGAAGCCAGATGCGCAGTATTTT. This encodes CASSLLGKPDAQYF.

This clonotype was found many times. The rearrangement joins TRBV11-1 to TRBJ1-1, with D hard to call. The germline V gene encodes CDR1 SGHAT and CDR2 FQDESV (reference sequence). Trimming shortened V by 2 bases and J by 1 base, and 8 bases separated the two germline ends. The CDR3 covers 14 residues. The CDR3 DNA is TGTGCCAGCAGCTTATTTGGTCCGAACACTGAAGCTTTCTTT. It is translated as CASSLFGPNTEAFF.

The chain carries TRBV19 and TRBJ1-6; unclear D gene. Per germline, CDR1 LNHDA and CDR2 SQIVND (reference sequence). This CDR3 spans 15 amino acids. V lost 1 base and J 9 bases, leaving 13 bases between the germline ends. The DNA of the CDR3 is TGTGCCAGTAGTATAGGACACCCGGTCGGTTCACCCCTCCACTTT. Translated: CASSIGHPVGSPLHF.